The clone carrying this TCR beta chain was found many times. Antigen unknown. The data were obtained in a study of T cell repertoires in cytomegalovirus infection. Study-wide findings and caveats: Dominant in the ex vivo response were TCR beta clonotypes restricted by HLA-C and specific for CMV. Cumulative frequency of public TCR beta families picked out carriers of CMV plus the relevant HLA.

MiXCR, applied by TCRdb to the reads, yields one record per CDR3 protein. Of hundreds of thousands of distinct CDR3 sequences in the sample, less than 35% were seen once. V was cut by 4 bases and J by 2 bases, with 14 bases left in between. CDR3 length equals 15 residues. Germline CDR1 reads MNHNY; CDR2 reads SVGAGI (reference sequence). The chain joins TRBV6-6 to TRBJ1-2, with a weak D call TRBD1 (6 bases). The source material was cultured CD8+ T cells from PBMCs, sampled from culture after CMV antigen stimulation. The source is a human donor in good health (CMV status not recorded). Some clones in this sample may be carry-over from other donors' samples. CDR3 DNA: TGTGCCAGCAGTTTCTCCTTGACAGGAAACTATGGCTACACCTTC. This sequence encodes CASSFSLTGNYGYTF.